The present T cell receptor beta chain was sequenced within a study of T cells after yellow fever vaccination. Study-level results: Most primary-vaccination clones reappeared after the booster (just under 98% CD4, 88% CD8). Repertoires sorted by FACS could include abundant clonotypes that are contaminants from the bulk population.

CDR3 size: 14 residues. Trimming removed 3 bases at V and 7 bases at J, with 12 bases between. By 5'RACE template switching, TCR cDNA was produced, with a universal primer site and UMIs added in the process. TCRdb re-derived calls from the 5' RACE reads in MiXCR, one entry per CDR3 protein. The sample lists hundreds of thousands of distinct CDR3 sequences, 9% to 15% occurring once. This clonotype showed up just a few times. Its matching antigen is unknown. The clonotype comes from a man in his thirties or forties who received the YFV17D yellow fever vaccine. The material sequenced was PBMCs, taken on the day of the yellow fever booster vaccination. This sequence joins TRBV12-3 or TRBV12-4 and TRBJ1-4; D might be TRBD1 (6 bases). The CDR3 region has the DNA TGTGCCAGCAGTTTGGGGGGGCGCGGTGAAAAACTGTTTTTT. Its translation is CASSLGGRGEKLFF.